The rows below give T cell receptor beta chains drawn from one sample of a study of T cell responses to AZD1222 COVID-19 vaccine. This table comes from immunoSEQ multiplex PCR, and its TCRdb copy is limited to in-frame clones, with some not included. The repertoire has tens of thousands of clones, 85% of them found once; the top ten carry more than 3.5%. The sequencing here drew on peripheral blood, taken 28 days after the second AZD1222 dose. The receptor set was obtained from an adult who received the AZD1222 COVID-19 vaccine. Each CDR3 is given with its conserved first and last residue. D genes are given only for firm matches. Expanded clones are given a class, and other clones once, few, many or no size at all.

>TRBJ2-2|TRBV2|TRBD2|-
CASRKRGLDTGELFF
TGTGCCAGCAGGAAGCGGGGGTTGGACACCGGGGAGCTGTTTTTT
>TRBJ1-2|TRBV2|TRBD1|-
CASIGTGSGYTF
TGTGCCAGCATTGGGACAGGGAGTGGCTACACCTTC
>TRBJ1-5|TRBV4-3|-|-
CASSQDTYQPQHF
TGCGCCAGCAGCCAAGACACGTATCAGCCCCAGCATTTT
>TRBJ1-1|TRBV12-3/TRBV12-4|-|-
CASSLPPNTEAFF
TGTGCCAGCAGTTTACCCCCGAACACTGAAGCTTTCTTT
>TRBJ2-5|TRBV3-1/TRBV3-2|TRBD2|-
CASSQDGFAGVGETQYF
TGTGCCAGCAGCCAAGACGGGTTCGCGGGAGTAGGGGAGACCCAGTACTTC
>TRBJ1-2|TRBV23-1|-|-
CASSQSSEVANYGYTF
TGCGCCAGCAGTCAGTCCTCCGAGGTAGCTAACTATGGCTACACCTTC
>TRBJ2-1|TRBV7-7|TRBD1|medium-sized
CASSTGDPTYNEQFF
TGTGCTAGCAGCACAGGGGACCCGACCTACAATGAGCAGTTCTTC
>TRBJ2-3|TRBV12-3/TRBV12-4|-|-
CASSPSDTQYF
TGTGCCAGCAGCCCTTCAGATACGCAGTATTTT
>TRBJ2-7|TRBV19|-|-
CASSPSVGTEQYF
TGTGCCAGTAGTCCGAGCGTGGGTACCGAGCAGTACTTC
>TRBJ1-1|TRBV19|TRBD1|few
CASKGDSTEAFF
TGTGCCAGTAAGGGGGACAGCACTGAAGCTTTCTTT
>TRBJ2-1|TRBV3-1/TRBV3-2|-|-
CASSHSGSNEQFF
TGTGCCAGCAGCCATTCGGGGTCGAATGAGCAGTTCTTC
>TRBJ1-2|TRBV5-1|-|-
CASSLTRQTYGYTF
TGCGCCAGCAGCTTGACTCGACAGACCTATGGCTACACCTTC
>TRBJ2-7|TRBV28|-|-
CASSTQGPSYEQYF
TGTGCCAGCAGTACCCAGGGTCCCTCCTACGAGCAGTACTTC
>TRBJ1-1|TRBV5-1|-|-
CASSTSGMNTEAFF
TGCGCCAGCAGCACATCCGGGATGAACACTGAAGCTTTCTTT
>TRBJ1-2|TRBV3-1/TRBV3-2|-|few
CASSPPDSVIGGYTF
TGTGCCAGCAGCCCCCCGGACAGCGTAATAGGTGGCTACACCTTC
>TRBJ2-1|TRBV19|TRBD1|-
CASSSGQGVNEQFF
TGTGCCAGTAGTTCGGGACAGGGTGTGAATGAGCAGTTCTTC
>TRBJ2-5|TRBV7-2|TRBD2|-
CASSARTSGEETQYF
TGTGCCAGCAGCGCTAGAACTAGCGGAGAAGAGACCCAGTACTTC
>TRBJ2-1|TRBV7-6|-|once
CASSPYSGQGMNNEQFF
TGTGCCAGCAGCCCATACTCGGGGCAGGGGATGAACAATGAGCAGTTCTTC
>TRBJ2-7|TRBV7-9|TRBD2|-
CASSENRGLAGYEQYF
TGTGCCAGCAGCGAAAACCGGGGACTAGCGGGCTACGAGCAGTACTTC
>TRBJ1-3|TRBV9|-|-
CASSVKGVDTTIYF
TGTGCCAGCAGCGTAAAGGGGGTGGATACCACCATATATTTT
>TRBJ2-4|TRBV5-6|-|-
CASSTRWPKNIQYF
TGTGCCAGCAGCACTAGGTGGCCCAAAAACATTCAGTACTTC
>TRBJ1-6|TRBV10-3|-|-
CAISDNNSPLHF
TGTGCCATCAGTGATAATAATTCACCCCTCCACTTT
>TRBJ1-1|TRBV28|-|-
CASSRIGHLGTEAFF
TGTGCCAGCAGCCGCATTGGGCACCTGGGGACTGAAGCTTTCTTT
>TRBJ2-7|TRBV5-5|-|once
CASSLDRQGFRDEQYF
TGTGCCAGCAGCTTGGATCGACAAGGGTTTAGGGACGAGCAGTACTTC
>TRBJ1-5|TRBV5-5|-|-
CASSALRSGQPQHF
TGTGCCAGCAGCGCTCTACGGTCCGGGCAGCCCCAGCATTTT
>TRBJ2-7|TRBV28|-|-
CASSSLGGVPSYEQYF
TGTGCCAGCAGTTCTTTAGGCGGGGTCCCCTCCTACGAGCAGTACTTC
>TRBJ2-2|TRBV9|-|few
CASSVDSTGELFF
TGTGCCAGCAGCGTCGACAGCACCGGGGAGCTGTTTTTT
>TRBJ2-6|TRBV21-1|-|-
CASTLQGAGANVLTF
TGTGCCAGCACCTTACAGGGCGCCGGGGCCAACGTCCTGACTTTC
>TRBJ2-1|TRBV19|TRBD2|-
CASTPTSGNEQFF
TGTGCCAGTACCCCGACTAGCGGCAATGAGCAGTTCTTC
>TRBJ1-4|TRBV12-3/TRBV12-4|-|-
CASSLVQGEKLFF
TGTGCCAGCAGTTTGGTTCAGGGTGAAAAACTGTTTTTT
>TRBJ2-3|TRBV5-1|-|-
CASSLDSPTDTQYF
TGCGCCAGCAGCTTGGACAGTCCCACAGATACGCAGTATTTT
>TRBJ2-3|TRBV4-3|-|once
CASSPWGQPSTDTQYF
TGCGCCAGCAGCCCCTGGGGACAACCTAGCACAGATACGCAGTATTTT
>TRBJ2-1|TRBV27|-|-
CASSTNRDGSYNEQFF
TGTGCCAGCAGTACCAACCGGGACGGCTCCTACAATGAGCAGTTCTTC
>TRBJ2-7|TRBV11-2|TRBD2|-
CASSWGLAGAFQQYF
TGTGCCAGCAGCTGGGGACTAGCGGGAGCGTTCCAGCAGTACTTC
>TRBJ1-1|TRBV19|-|-
CATSLGLGTEAFF
TGTGCCACCTCTCTGGGCTTGGGCACTGAAGCTTTCTTT
>TRBJ1-2|TRBV5-5|-|once
CASSTGPNYGYTF
TGTGCCAGCAGCACCGGACCTAATTATGGCTACACCTTC
>TRBJ2-1|TRBV30|-|-
CAWDNREHNEQFF
TGTGCCTGGGATAACAGGGAGCACAATGAGCAGTTCTTC
>TRBJ1-2|TRBV3-1/TRBV3-2|-|few
CASKNRDGYTF
TGTGCCAGCAAAAACAGGGACGGCTACACCTTC
>TRBJ1-2|TRBV2|-|-
CASSVRDTINGYTF
TGTGCCAGCAGTGTACGGGACACCATCAATGGCTACACCTTC
>TRBJ2-1|TRBV7-2|-|-
CASSFINEQFF
TGTGCCAGCAGCTTCATCAATGAGCAGTTCTTC
>TRBJ1-1|TRBV7-8|TRBD1|-
CASSLAARGKDTEAFF
TGTGCCAGCAGCTTAGCGGCCAGGGGGAAGGACACTGAAGCTTTCTTT
>TRBJ2-2|TRBV30|TRBD2|-
CAWRVTSGRAVGELFF
TGTGCCTGGAGGGTCACTAGCGGGAGGGCGGTCGGGGAGCTGTTTTTT
>TRBJ2-7|TRBV6-5|-|once
CASTGFWGTSYEQYF
TGTGCCAGCACCGGTTTTTGGGGGACCTCCTACGAGCAGTACTTC
>TRBJ1-1|TRBV4-1|TRBD1|-
CASSPGTGDTEAFF
TGCGCCAGCAGCCCAGGGACAGGGGACACTGAAGCTTTCTTT
>TRBJ1-6|TRBV5-1|-|-
CASSLGLEGKVNSPLHF
TGCGCCAGCAGCTTGGGGCTAGAGGGGAAGGTGAATTCACCCCTCCACTTT
>TRBJ1-2|TRBV19|TRBD1|-
CASNGDRGNYGYTF
TGTGCCAGTAACGGGGACAGGGGGAACTATGGCTACACCTTC